This T cell receptor (beta chain) comes out of a study of control samples from healthy donors and cancer patients. Here immunoSEQ multiplex PCR was the method, and the copy in TCRdb shows in-frame clones only, minus some. The data hold over 150,000 clones, with less than 95% observed a single time. Material for sequencing was PBMCs. This receptor was obtained from a man in his 60s with colorectal cancer.

For the CDR3, the DNA is TGTGCCAGCTCACCACGGGCGGGGAATGAAAAACTGTTTTTT. The encoded protein is CASSPRAGNEKLFF. The chain joins TRBV18 to TRBJ1-4; D call uncertain. Germline V lookup: CDR1 KGHSH, CDR2 LQKENI. With 1 base removed from V and 5 bases from J, the gap between germline ends came to 8 bases. CDR3 length equals 14 residues.